This T cell receptor (beta chain) appears in the sequencing data of a study of cytomegalovirus exposure and HLA in healthy donors. Worth noting for this clone: Its antigen is as yet unknown.

This PCR relied on a set of 60 Vbeta primers and 13 Jbeta primers. Clones were sequenced by immunoSEQ multiplex PCR, and TCRdb holds only the in-frame ones, with some missing. In the table there are under 200,000 clones, roughly 87% of which are singletons. The study, taken as a whole, reports: Accurate predictions that matched the HLA-A and HLA-B alleles of most subjects were reportedly made from TCR beta sequences. Rare sequences made up most TCRs, while some public TCRs were found in many donors.

Germline CDR1 MGHRA, CDR2 YSYEKL. The CDR3 has 13 amino acids. V was trimmed by 1 base and J by 9 bases, leaving 10 bases between them. Donors in the study were healthy people who gave bone marrow. The chain links TRBV4-1 to TRBJ2-1, with a possible D match to TRBD2 (6 bases). The sequence came from a boy aged 2-9 years in good health and CMV-seronegative. Sequenced sample: PBMCs. CDR3 residues: CASSQVFGSEQFF. The CDR3 DNA reads TGCGCCAGCAGCCAAGTGTTCGGGAGTGAGCAGTTCTTC.